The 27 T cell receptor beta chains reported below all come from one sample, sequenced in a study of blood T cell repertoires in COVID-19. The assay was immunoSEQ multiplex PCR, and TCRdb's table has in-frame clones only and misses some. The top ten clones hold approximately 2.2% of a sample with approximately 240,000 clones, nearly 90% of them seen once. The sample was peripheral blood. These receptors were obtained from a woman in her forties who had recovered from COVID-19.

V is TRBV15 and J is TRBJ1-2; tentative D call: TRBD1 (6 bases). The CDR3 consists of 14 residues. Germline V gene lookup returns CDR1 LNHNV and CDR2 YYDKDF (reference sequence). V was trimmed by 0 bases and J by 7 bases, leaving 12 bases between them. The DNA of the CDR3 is TGTGCCACCAGCAGAGATGGGGGCACGGGTGGCTACACCTTC. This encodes CATSRDGGTGGYTF.

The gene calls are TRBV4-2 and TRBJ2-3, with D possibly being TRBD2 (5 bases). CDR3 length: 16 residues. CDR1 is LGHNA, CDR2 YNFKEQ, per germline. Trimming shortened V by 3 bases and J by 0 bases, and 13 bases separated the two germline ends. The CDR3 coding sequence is TGTGCCAGCAGCCATGGTTCAGCGGAGAGCACAGATACGCAGTATTTT. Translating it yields CASSHGSAESTDTQYF.

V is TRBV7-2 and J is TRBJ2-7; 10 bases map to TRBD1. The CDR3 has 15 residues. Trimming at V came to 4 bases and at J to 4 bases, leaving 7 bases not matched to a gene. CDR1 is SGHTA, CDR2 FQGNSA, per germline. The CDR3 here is CASSSTPGQGYEQYF. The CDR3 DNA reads TGTGCCAGCAGCTCCACGCCGGGACAGGGGTACGAGCAGTACTTC.

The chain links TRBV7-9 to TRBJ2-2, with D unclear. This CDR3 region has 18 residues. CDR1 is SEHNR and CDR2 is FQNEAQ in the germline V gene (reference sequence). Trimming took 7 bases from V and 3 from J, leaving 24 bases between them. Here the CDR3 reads CASTKIGSALSHTGELFF. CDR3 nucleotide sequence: TGTGCCAGCACCAAAATCGGCAGCGCCTTAAGTCACACCGGGGAGCTGTTTTTT.

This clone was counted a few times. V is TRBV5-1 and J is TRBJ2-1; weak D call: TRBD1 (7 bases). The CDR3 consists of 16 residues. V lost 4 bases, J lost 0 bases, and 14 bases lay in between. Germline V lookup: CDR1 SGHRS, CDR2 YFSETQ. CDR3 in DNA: TGCGCCAGCAGCGGAGGGACAGATAGCTCCTACAATGAGCAGTTCTTC. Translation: CASSGGTDSSYNEQFF.

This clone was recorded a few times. The CDR3 here is CASSPDRGPTNEQFF. CDR3 DNA: TGTGCCAGCAGTCCGGACAGGGGGCCCACCAATGAGCAGTTCTTC. The rearrangement uses TRBV6-5 and TRBJ2-1; 11 bases align to TRBD1. The V gene's germline CDR1 is MNHEY and CDR2 SVGAGI. This CDR3 has 15 residues. With V trimmed by 5 bases and J by 6 bases, 6 bases remained unmatched.

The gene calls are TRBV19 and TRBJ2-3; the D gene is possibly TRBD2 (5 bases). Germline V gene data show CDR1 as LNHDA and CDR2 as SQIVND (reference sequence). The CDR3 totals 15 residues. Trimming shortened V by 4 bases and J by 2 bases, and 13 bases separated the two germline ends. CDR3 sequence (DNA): TGTGCCAGTAGTAATCAGCGGAGGCCCACAGATACGCAGTATTTT. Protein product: CASSNQRRPTDTQYF.

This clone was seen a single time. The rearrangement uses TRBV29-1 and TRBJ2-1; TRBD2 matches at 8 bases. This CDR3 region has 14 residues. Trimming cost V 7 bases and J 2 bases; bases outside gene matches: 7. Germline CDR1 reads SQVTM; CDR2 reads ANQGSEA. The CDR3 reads CSAPSGRTYNEQFF. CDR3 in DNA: TGCAGCGCTCCTAGCGGGCGAACCTACAATGAGCAGTTCTTC.

The CDR3 protein is CASSLGRGSNQPQHF. As DNA, the CDR3 is TGTGCCAGCAGCTTAGGAAGGGGGAGCAATCAGCCCCAGCATTTT. This chain uses TRBV11-2 with TRBJ1-5, with a weak D call TRBD1 (6 bases). The CDR3 spans 15 residues. V was shortened by 1 base and J by 1 base, with 8 bases between the two germline ends. Germline CDR1 SGHAT, CDR2 FQNNGV.

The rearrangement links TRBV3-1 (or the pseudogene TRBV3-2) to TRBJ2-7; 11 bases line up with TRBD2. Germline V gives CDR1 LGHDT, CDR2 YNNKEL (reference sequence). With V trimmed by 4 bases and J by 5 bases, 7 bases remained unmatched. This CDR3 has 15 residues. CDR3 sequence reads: CASSPPSGGKNEQYF. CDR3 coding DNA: TGTGCCAGCAGCCCCCCTAGCGGGGGGAAGAACGAGCAGTACTTC.

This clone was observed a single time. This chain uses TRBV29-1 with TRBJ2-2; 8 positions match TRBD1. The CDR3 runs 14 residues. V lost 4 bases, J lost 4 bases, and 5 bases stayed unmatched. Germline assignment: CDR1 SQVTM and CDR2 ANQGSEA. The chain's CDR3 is CSVGGQVSTGELFF. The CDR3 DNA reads TGCAGCGTTGGGGGACAGGTTTCCACCGGGGAGCTGTTTTTT.

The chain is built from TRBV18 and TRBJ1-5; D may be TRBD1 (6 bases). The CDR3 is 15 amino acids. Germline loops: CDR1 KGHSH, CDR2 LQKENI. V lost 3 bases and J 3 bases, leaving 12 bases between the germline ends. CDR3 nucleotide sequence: TGTGCCAGCTCACCGGAGTCAGGGGACAATCAGCCCCAGCATTTT. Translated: CASSPESGDNQPQHF.

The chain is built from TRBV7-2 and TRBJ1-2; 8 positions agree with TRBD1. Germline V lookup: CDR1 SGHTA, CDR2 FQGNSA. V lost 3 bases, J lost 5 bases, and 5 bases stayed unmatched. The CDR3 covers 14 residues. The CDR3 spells CASSLTQGAYGYTF. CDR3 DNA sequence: TGTGCCAGCAGCTTGACCCAGGGGGCGTATGGCTACACCTTC.

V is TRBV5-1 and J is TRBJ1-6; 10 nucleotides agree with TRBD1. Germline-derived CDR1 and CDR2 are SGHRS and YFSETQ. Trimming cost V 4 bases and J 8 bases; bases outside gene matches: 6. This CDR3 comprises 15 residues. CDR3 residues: CASSPGTGVYSPLHF. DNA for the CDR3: TGCGCCAGCAGCCCGGGGACAGGGGTATATTCACCCCTCCACTTT.

This chain's CDR3 is CASSQDRTTRGTGELFF. CDR3 nucleotides: TGTGCCAGCAGCCAAGATAGAACCACGAGAGGGACCGGGGAGCTGTTTTTT. The chain combines TRBV3-1 (or the pseudogene TRBV3-2) with TRBJ2-2; the D gene is possibly TRBD2 (5 bases). This CDR3 contains 17 residues. The V gene's germline CDR1 is LGHDT and CDR2 YNNKEL (reference sequence). The V end was cut by 0 bases, the J end by 5 bases, with 16 bases between.

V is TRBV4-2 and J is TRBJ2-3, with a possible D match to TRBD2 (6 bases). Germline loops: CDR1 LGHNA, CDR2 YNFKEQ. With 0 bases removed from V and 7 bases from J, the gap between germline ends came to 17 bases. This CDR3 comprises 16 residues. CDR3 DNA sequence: TGTGCCAGCAGCCAAGAAAGAACGGCGGGGTTAAATACGCAGTATTTT. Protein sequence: CASSQERTAGLNTQYF.

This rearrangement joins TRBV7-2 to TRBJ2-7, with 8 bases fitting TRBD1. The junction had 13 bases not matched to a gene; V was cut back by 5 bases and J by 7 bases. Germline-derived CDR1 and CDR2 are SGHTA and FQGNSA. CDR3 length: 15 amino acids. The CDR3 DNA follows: TGTGCCAGCAGCCCGGACCGGGACAGGATACAAGAGCAGTACTTC. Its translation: CASSPDRDRIQEQYF.

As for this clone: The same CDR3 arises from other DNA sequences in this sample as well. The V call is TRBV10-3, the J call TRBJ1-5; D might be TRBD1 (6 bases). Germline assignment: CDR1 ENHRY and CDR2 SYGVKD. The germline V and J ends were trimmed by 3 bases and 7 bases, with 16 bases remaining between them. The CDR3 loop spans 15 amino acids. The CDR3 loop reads CAISESEGRGQPQHF. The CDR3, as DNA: TGTGCCATCAGTGAAAGCGAGGGGAGGGGGCAGCCCCAGCATTTT.

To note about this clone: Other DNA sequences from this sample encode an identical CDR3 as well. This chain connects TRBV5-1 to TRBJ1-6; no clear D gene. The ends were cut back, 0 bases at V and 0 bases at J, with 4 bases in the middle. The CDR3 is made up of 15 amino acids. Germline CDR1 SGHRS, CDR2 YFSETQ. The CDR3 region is CASSLGSSYNSPLHF. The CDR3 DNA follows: TGCGCCAGCAGCTTGGGGAGCTCCTATAATTCACCCCTCCACTTT.

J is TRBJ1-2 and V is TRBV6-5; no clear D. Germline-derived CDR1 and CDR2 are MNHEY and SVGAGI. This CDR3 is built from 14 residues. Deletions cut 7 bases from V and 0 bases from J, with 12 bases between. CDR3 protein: CASTVGAANYGYTF. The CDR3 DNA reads TGTGCCAGCACTGTTGGAGCGGCTAACTATGGCTACACCTTC.

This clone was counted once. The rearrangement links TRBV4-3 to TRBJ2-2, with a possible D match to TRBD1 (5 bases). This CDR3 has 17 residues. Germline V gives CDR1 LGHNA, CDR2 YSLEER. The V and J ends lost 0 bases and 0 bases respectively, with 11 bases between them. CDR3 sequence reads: CASSQDYRPSNTGELFF. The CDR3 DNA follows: TGCGCCAGCAGCCAAGATTACAGGCCCTCGAACACCGGGGAGCTGTTTTTT.

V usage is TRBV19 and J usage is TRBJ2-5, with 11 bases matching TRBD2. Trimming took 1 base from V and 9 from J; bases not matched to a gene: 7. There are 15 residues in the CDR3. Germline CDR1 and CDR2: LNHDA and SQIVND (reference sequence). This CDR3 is CASSIGLAGPGAQYF. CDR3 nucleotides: TGTGCCAGTAGTATAGGACTAGCGGGACCAGGGGCCCAGTACTTC.

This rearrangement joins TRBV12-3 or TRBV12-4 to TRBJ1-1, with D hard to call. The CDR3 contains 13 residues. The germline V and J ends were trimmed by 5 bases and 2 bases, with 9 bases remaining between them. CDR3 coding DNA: TGTGCCAGCAGTCCTCAGGATAACACTGAAGCTTTCTTT. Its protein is CASSPQDNTEAFF.

CDR3 nucleotides: TGTGCCAGTAGAATACAAGGCCAGACAGCCAGAGATACGCAGTATTTT. It encodes CASRIQGQTARDTQYF. The rearrangement links TRBV19 to TRBJ2-3; possible D gene TRBD1, 5 bases. V was shortened by 6 bases and J by 5 bases, with 21 bases between the two germline ends. The V gene's germline CDR1 is LNHDA and CDR2 SQIVND (reference sequence). CDR3 length: 16 residues.

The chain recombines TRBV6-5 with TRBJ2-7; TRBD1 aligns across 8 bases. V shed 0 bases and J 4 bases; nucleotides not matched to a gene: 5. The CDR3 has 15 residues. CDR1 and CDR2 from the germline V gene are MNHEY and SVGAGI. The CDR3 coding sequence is TGTGCCAGCAGTTACTCGGGCAGGGGGCTATACGAGCAGTACTTC. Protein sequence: CASSYSGRGLYEQYF.

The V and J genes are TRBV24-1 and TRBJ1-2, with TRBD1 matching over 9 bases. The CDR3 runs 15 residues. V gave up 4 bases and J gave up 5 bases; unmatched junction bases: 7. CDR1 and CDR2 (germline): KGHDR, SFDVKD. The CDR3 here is CATSDSDRGRYGYTF. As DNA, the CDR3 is TGTGCCACCAGTGACTCGGACAGGGGACGATATGGCTACACCTTC.

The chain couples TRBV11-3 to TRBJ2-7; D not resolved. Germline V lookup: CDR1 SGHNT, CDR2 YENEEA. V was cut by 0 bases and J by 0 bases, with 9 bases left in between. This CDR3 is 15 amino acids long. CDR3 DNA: TGTGCCAGCAGCTTAGATTCCTCCGGCTCCTACGAGCAGTACTTC. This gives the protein CASSLDSSGSYEQYF.